This TCR beta chain was captured in a study of regulatory T cells in long-lasting Graves disease. Study information: Duration of antithyroid drug therapy among newly diagnosed Graves' patients was under 3 months. General study findings and limits: Whereas approximately 980 public clonotypes were shared by new patients, persistent patients shared more, at roughly 2,500.

Documented time point: newly diagnosed GD, antithyroid drugs for less than 3 months. Generation of the TCR library employed RNA extracted from PBMCs. The CDR3 totals 15 residues. The germline V gene has CDR1 SQVTM and CDR2 ANQGSEA. Trimming stripped 5 bases from V and 2 bases from J, with 18 bases between. This clonotype was counted many times. Its antigen is not identified. Arm-PCR of CDR3 regions and iRepertoire HTBI primers were used to build TCR beta libraries. TCRdb fed the multiplex PCR reads into MiXCR, producing one record per CDR3 protein. The table has more than 400,000 distinct CDR3 sequences, roughly 15% seen once. The sample was also reused in another study, on T cells in Graves' hyperthyroidism and ophthalmopathy. As that study records: Blood samples included most of the expanded thyroid clonotypes exceeding 0.001. Ophthalmopathy was predicted by the model a median of about six months ahead of onset.

The rearrangement uses TRBV29-1 and TRBJ1-1; a weak D match, TRBD1 (5 bases). The specimen comprised peripheral blood mononuclear cells (PBMCs), sampled at new diagnosis, from a patient treated with antithyroid drugs. The origin of this receptor is a man aged 35 to 55 with Graves disease. CDR3 DNA sequence: TGCAGCGTTACCACAAAGGGGCCGTCTAACACTGAAGCTTTCTTT. It specifies CSVTTKGPSNTEAFF.